This TCR beta chain was captured by sequencing in a study of blood T cell repertoires in COVID-19. About the study: Recovered status applied to Cohort 3 donors who had two consecutive negative PCRs. It also applied to those with clearance or with symptom resolution.

The table came from immunoSEQ multiplex PCR; TCRdb's copy has only in-frame clones and leaves some out. The sample yields over 250,000 clones, around 90% seen once. CDR3 size: 16 residues. Germline lookup yields CDR1 MDHEN and CDR2 SYDVKM. The trim removed 7 bases at V and 7 bases at J, leaving 17 bases unmatched. This receptor was obtained from a woman aged 55-70 years in a cohort exposed to, infected with or recovered from COVID-19 (not recorded which). The rearrangement uses TRBV28 and TRBJ2-7; 9 bases are shared with TRBD1. Material for sequencing was PBMCs or T cells enriched from blood (not recorded which). CDR3 coding DNA: TGTGCCAGCACCCAACCTCTTGGACAGGGGAAAGAAGAGCAGTACTTC. As protein: CASTQPLGQGKEEQYF.